The clone carrying this T cell receptor (beta chain) occurred a few times. Its antigen is undetermined. This sample is part of a study of T cells after yellow fever vaccination. The CDR3 is made up of 16 amino acids. Germline values: CDR1 LGHDT, CDR2 YNNKEL (reference sequence). V lost 5 bases to trimming and J lost 0 bases, with 15 bases between them. TCRdb redid the calling of the 5' RACE reads with MiXCR, one entry per CDR3 protein. The table shows 300,000 to 400,000 distinct CDR3 sequences, with under 15% occurring only once. Study results and limitations: Bulk-population clonotypes that are abundant could appear as contaminants in FACS-sorted repertoires.

The sequenced sample was CD4+ T cells sorted from PBMCs, obtained 15 days after the yellow fever booster vaccination. The J gene is TRBJ2-3, the V gene TRBV3-1; a weak D match, TRBD2 (6 bases). This TCR derives from a young man who received the YFV17D yellow fever vaccine. The DNA of the CDR3 is TGTGCCAGCAGCTCTCATGTGGCGGGGAGCACAGATACGCAGTATTTT. This codes for CASSSHVAGSTDTQYF.